The T cell receptor beta chain under discussion was sequenced for a study of patients and donors after allogeneic stem cell transplantation. TCRdb ran MiXCR on the RT-PCR reads and lists one entry per CDR3 protein. The data contain hundreds of thousands of distinct CDR3 sequences, around 15% of them singletons. This CDR3 contains 14 residues. The ends were cut back, 0 bases at V and 4 bases at J, with 12 bases in the middle. The germline V gene encodes CDR1 SQVTM and CDR2 ANQGSEA. This chain joins TRBV29-1 and TRBJ1-1, with a tentative D call TRBD1 (5 bases). The receptor comes from a human donor who was either an allogeneic HSCT recipient or a stem cell or donor lymphocyte infusion donor (not recorded which). It is not recorded whose cells these are; they may come from a transplant donor. Sequencing was performed on blood, either unsorted or a sorted T cell fraction (not recorded which). DNA for the CDR3: TGCAGCGTTGAAGACAGGGTTGACGGCACTGAAGCTTTCTTT. Translation: CSVEDRVDGTEAFF. Full variable domain (outside the CDR3, taken from reference TRBV29-1 and TRBJ1-1): SAVISQKPSRDICQRGTSLTIQCQVDSQVTMMFWYRQQPGQSLTLIATANQGSEATYESGFVIDKFPISRPNLTFSTLTVSNMSPEDSSIYLCSVEDRVDGTEAFFGQGTRLTVV.